Following are 25 T cell receptor beta chains from one sample sequenced in a study of T cell responses to AZD1222 COVID-19 vaccine. Sequenced by immunoSEQ multiplex PCR; TCRdb stores in-frame clones only, minus some. This table has about 140,000 clones, 90% to 95% appearing once. Sequencing used peripheral blood, obtained on day 0 of MenACWY control vaccination. The origin of the receptors is an adult in good health.

The rearrangement uses TRBV7-8 and TRBJ1-2; 7 bases map to TRBD1. The CDR3 has 17 amino acids. V dropped 4 bases and J dropped 0; count of bases not matched to a gene: 11. Germline V gene lookup returns CDR1 SGHVS and CDR2 FQNEAQ. Written as DNA, the CDR3 is TGTGCCAGCAGCTCGGCCGCGCAGGGGACAGCTAACTATGGCTACACCTTC. It codes for CASSSAAQGTANYGYTF.

V gene TRBV5-4 combines with J gene TRBJ2-3, with 7 positions matching TRBD2. With V trimmed by 3 bases and J by 3 bases, 7 bases remained unmatched. This CDR3 has 15 amino acids. Germline values: CDR1 SGHNT, CDR2 YYREEE (reference sequence). CDR3 loop: CASSSSGVGTDTQYF. CDR3 nucleotide sequence: TGTGCCAGCAGCTCTAGCGGAGTGGGGACAGATACGCAGTATTTT.

The J gene is TRBJ1-2, the V gene TRBV2; D remains unclear. Germline CDR1 is SNHLY and CDR2 is FYNNEI. Between the trimmed V and J ends, which lost 2 bases and 6 bases, there was a span of 13 bases. There are 14 residues in the CDR3. The CDR3 is CASSEFRSPHGYTF. The CDR3 DNA reads as TGTGCCAGCAGTGAATTTCGATCCCCCCATGGCTACACCTTC.

The chain employs TRBV6-6 and TRBJ1-4; a possible D gene is TRBD1 (5 bases). Per the germline V gene, CDR1 is MNHNY and CDR2 is SVGAGI (reference sequence). V gave up 5 bases and J gave up 8 bases, with 15 bases separating them. The CDR3 loop spans 14 amino acids. The CDR3 loop reads CASSGRGVREKLFF. CDR3 bases: TGTGCCAGCAGTGGGAGGGGAGTAAGAGAAAAACTGTTTTTT.

CDR3 coding DNA: TGTGCCAGCAGTTTGGGAATATACGAGCAGTACTTC. Its protein is CASSLGIYEQYF. The genes are TRBV12-3 or TRBV12-4 and TRBJ2-7; D remains ambiguous. The V end lost 3 bases, the J end lost 4 bases, and 7 bases lay between the germline ends. The CDR3 has 12 amino acids.

The gene calls are TRBV7-2 and TRBJ1-5, with TRBD1 as a possible D gene (5 bases). The CDR3 has 15 amino acids. Germline V lookup: CDR1 SGHTA, CDR2 FQGNSA. Trimming shortened V by 5 bases and J by 6 bases, and 17 bases separated the two germline ends. The CDR3 coding sequence is TGTGCCAGCAGCCCACAAACAGGACTCACTCAGCCCCAGCATTTT. Amino acid sequence: CASSPQTGLTQPQHF.

The chain employs TRBV5-6 and TRBJ1-3, with 7 bases aligning to TRBD1. The CDR3 extends over 15 amino acids. Trimming cost V 1 base and J 5 bases; bases outside gene matches: 6. CDR1 is SGHDT and CDR2 is YYEEEE in the germline V gene. CDR3 region: CASSLIKGGRNTIYF. The CDR3 nucleotides are TGTGCCAGCAGCTTGATCAAAGGGGGCCGAAACACCATATATTTT.

In its sample, this clone was seen once. The chain combines TRBV6-5 with TRBJ1-2, with 10 bases lining up with TRBD1. V lost 8 bases, J lost 0 bases, and 6 bases stayed unmatched. Germline assignment: CDR1 MNHEY and CDR2 SVGAGI. The CDR3 totals 15 residues. The DNA for the CDR3 is TGTGCCAGCGTATTTGGACAGGGGGCTAACTATGGCTACACCTTC. This sequence encodes CASVFGQGANYGYTF.

The chain combines TRBV9 with TRBJ2-1, with TRBD2 matching over 14 bases. CDR3 length equals 17 residues. J was trimmed by 5 bases and V by 3 bases; bases with no gene match: 7. Looked up from germline, CDR1 is SGDLS and CDR2 is YYNGEE. The CDR3 protein is CASSAGTSGRGDNEQFF. For the CDR3, the DNA is TGTGCCAGCAGCGCCGGGACTAGCGGGAGAGGGGACAATGAGCAGTTCTTC.

The rearrangement joins TRBV2 to TRBJ2-7; 9 bases align to TRBD2. The CDR3 consists of 16 residues. The germline gives CDR1 SNHLY, CDR2 FYNNEI. After removal of 5 bases from V and 2 bases from J, the junction contained 10 bases not matched to a gene. CDR3: CASSTPSRGGTYEQYF. The CDR3 DNA sequence: TGTGCCAGCAGTACCCCTTCGCGGGGGGGAACCTACGAGCAGTACTTC.

The chain uses TRBV6-2 or TRBV6-3 and TRBJ2-1; D gene uncertain. Germline V lookup: CDR1 MNHEY, CDR2 SVGEGT. CDR3 size: 16 residues. V lost 4 bases and J 4 bases, leaving 17 bases between the germline ends. CDR3 loop: CASSSPLTRVYNEQFF. The CDR3, as DNA: TGTGCCAGCAGTTCCCCCCTCACTCGCGTATACAATGAGCAGTTCTTC.

V is TRBV7-2 and J is TRBJ2-6; maybe TRBD2 (6 bases). The CDR3 runs 15 residues. Trimming took off 2 bases at V and 2 bases at J, with 7 bases between the two ends. CDR1 is SGHTA, CDR2 FQGNSA, per germline. The CDR3 nucleotides read TGTGCCAGCAGCTTACCGGGAGCTGGGGCCAACGTCCTGACTTTC. Amino acid sequence: CASSLPGAGANVLTF.

This sequence joins TRBV24-1 and TRBJ2-2; D is undetermined. Germline-derived CDR1 and CDR2 are KGHDR and SFDVKD. CDR3 length equals 14 residues. V was clipped by 6 bases and J by 1 base, with 8 bases between them. CDR3 amino acids: CATSYLGNTGELFF. The CDR3 DNA reads TGTGCCACCAGTTATCTCGGGAACACCGGGGAGCTGTTTTTT.

The genes are TRBV19 and TRBJ2-6, with 9 bases fitting TRBD1. Germline-derived CDR1 and CDR2 are LNHDA and SQIVND (reference sequence). Trimming removed 5 bases from V and 2 bases from J; junction bases left unmatched: 10. The length of the CDR3 is 18 residues. The CDR3 loop reads CASSHQGQGSPGANVLTF. In DNA, the CDR3 is TGTGCCAGTAGTCACCAAGGACAGGGGTCCCCTGGGGCCAACGTCCTGACTTTC.

The chain combines TRBV18 with TRBJ1-5; D remains unclear. The V gene's germline CDR1 is KGHSH and CDR2 LQKENI. V was trimmed by 5 bases and J by 11 bases, leaving 10 bases between them. The CDR3 spans 11 residues. The CDR3 region is CASSDLGAQHF. CDR3 bases: TGTGCCAGCTCAGACCTTGGTGCCCAGCATTTT. Based on the CDR3 plus reference TRBV18 and TRBJ1-5, the full variable domain is NAGVMQNPRHLVRRRGQEARLRCSPMKGHSHVYWYRQLPEEGLKFMVYLQKENIIDESGMPKERFSAEFPKEGPSILRIQQVVRGDSAAYFCASSDLGAQHFGDGTRLSIL.

This chain links TRBV7-3 with TRBJ1-2; TRBD1 agrees at 7 bases. The CDR3 consists of 16 residues. V gave up 0 bases and J gave up 5 bases; unmatched junction bases: 9. Germline CDR1 reads SGHTA; CDR2 reads FQGTGA. This CDR3 is CASSLTGTVGKYGYTF. The CDR3 nucleotides are TGTGCCAGCAGCTTAACTGGGACAGTAGGAAAATATGGCTACACCTTC.

The V gene is TRBV27, the J gene TRBJ2-7; 7 positions match TRBD1. Germline trimming cut 4 bases from V and 3 bases from J; bases unmatched to any gene: 9. The CDR3 has 15 amino acids. Germline V gives CDR1 MNHEY, CDR2 SMNVEV (reference sequence). This CDR3 is CASSSPLTGLYEQYF. In nucleotides, the CDR3 is TGTGCCAGCAGTTCCCCACTGACAGGGCTCTACGAGCAGTACTTC.

The gene calls are TRBV11-2 and TRBJ1-4; TRBD1 might be the D (6 bases). Between the trimmed V and J ends, which lost 0 bases and 7 bases, there was a span of 18 bases. CDR3 length: 17 amino acids. Germline V gives CDR1 SGHAT, CDR2 FQNNGV. As DNA, the CDR3 is TGTGCCAGCAGCTTAGAGGGGGGCGGGCAGGGCGGTGAAAAACTGTTTTTT. It specifies CASSLEGGGQGGEKLFF.

The gene calls are TRBV28 and TRBJ1-1; D call uncertain. Trimming removed 9 bases from V and 0 bases from J, with 14 bases in between. CDR1 is MDHEN and CDR2 is SYDVKM in the germline V gene. The CDR3 consists of 14 residues. The CDR3 loop is CASREPGLNTEAFF. In nucleotides, the CDR3 is TGTGCCAGTAGAGAACCCGGGTTGAACACTGAAGCTTTCTTT.

The V call is TRBV12-3 or TRBV12-4, the J call TRBJ1-2, with 7 nucleotides matching TRBD1. This CDR3 is built from 13 residues. Germline trimming cut 6 bases from V and 6 bases from J; bases unmatched to any gene: 7. The CDR3 DNA reads as TGTGCCAGCAGAACAACAGGGGTCGATGGCTACACCTTC. This translates into CASRTTGVDGYTF.

This clone was seen more than once but under ten times. The DNA of the CDR3 is TGTGCCAGCAGCCAAATGGCTGGGGCCAACGTCCTGACTTTC. Its translation: CASSQMAGANVLTF. The chain carries TRBV7-3 and TRBJ2-6; no reliable D call. The CDR3 runs 14 residues. V shed 5 bases and J shed 2 bases, with 7 bases lying between them. Germline loops: CDR1 SGHTA, CDR2 FQGTGA.

The gene calls are TRBV18 and TRBJ2-1; 10 bases are a match to TRBD2. This CDR3 spans 19 amino acids. Trimming removed 4 bases from V and 0 bases from J; junction bases left unmatched: 12. Germline CDR1 and CDR2: KGHSH and LQKENI. The CDR3 is CASSQTGLAQPSSYNEQFF. CDR3 nucleotides: TGTGCCAGCTCACAAACGGGACTAGCGCAACCCAGCTCCTACAATGAGCAGTTCTTC.

The genes are TRBV27 and TRBJ2-5; D unresolved. Deletions cut 5 bases from V and 2 bases from J, with 15 bases between. There are 15 residues in the CDR3. Germline CDR1 and CDR2: MNHEY and SMNVEV (reference sequence). The DNA of the CDR3 is TGTGCCAGCAGTACTGAATGGGGTCGTCAAGAGACCCAGTACTTC. Its protein product is CASSTEWGRQETQYF.

This sequence joins TRBV5-1 and TRBJ2-1, with TRBD2 matching over 9 bases. Trimming at V came to 2 bases and at J to 4 bases, leaving 4 bases not matched to a gene. This CDR3 is built from 15 residues. CDR1 SGHRS and CDR2 YFSETQ come from the germline V gene. The CDR3 reads CASSFVSGSYNEQFF. The CDR3, as DNA: TGCGCCAGCAGCTTCGTTAGCGGGAGTTACAATGAGCAGTTCTTC.

This chain joins TRBV6-2 or TRBV6-3 and TRBJ1-1; D gene unclear. V was trimmed by 2 bases and J by 3 bases, leaving 10 bases between them. There are 14 residues in the CDR3. Germline lookup yields CDR1 MNHEY and CDR2 SVGEGT. The CDR3 nucleotides are TGTGCCAGCAGTTACGCGGGAGTTGACACTGAAGCTTTCTTT. This encodes CASSYAGVDTEAFF.